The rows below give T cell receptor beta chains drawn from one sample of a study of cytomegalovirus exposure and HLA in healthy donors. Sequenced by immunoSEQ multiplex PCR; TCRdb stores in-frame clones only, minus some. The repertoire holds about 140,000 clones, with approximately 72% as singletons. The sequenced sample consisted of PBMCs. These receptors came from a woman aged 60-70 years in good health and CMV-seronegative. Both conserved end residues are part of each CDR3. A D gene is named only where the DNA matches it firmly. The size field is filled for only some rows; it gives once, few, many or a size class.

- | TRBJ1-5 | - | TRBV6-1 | TGTGCCAGCAGTGAATACGGGGGAAGCAATCAGCCCCAGCATTTT | CASSEYGGSNQPQHF
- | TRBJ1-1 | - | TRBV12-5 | TGTGCTAGTGGTTTGAGCCCGAACACTGAAGCTTTCTTT | CASGLSPNTEAFF
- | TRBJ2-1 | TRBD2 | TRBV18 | TGTGCCAGCTCACCCCTGACTAGCCTCTCTTGGGGTGAGCAGTTCTTC | CASSPLTSLSWGEQFF
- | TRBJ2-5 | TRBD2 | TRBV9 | TGTGCCAGCAGCGTAGCTGCCGCTAGCGGCCAAGAGACCCAGTACTTC | CASSVAAASGQETQYF
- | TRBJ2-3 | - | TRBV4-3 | TGCGCCAGCAGCCAAGCCAGGGGGCGCGGGAGACCCACAGATACGCAGTATTTT | CASSQARGRGRPTDTQYF
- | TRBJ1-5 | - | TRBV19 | TGTGCCAGTAGGAGGGATCTGACGGGCAATCAGCCCCAGCATTTT | CASRRDLTGNQPQHF
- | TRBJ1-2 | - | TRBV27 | TGTGCCAGCAGTCGGGTTGATGGCTATGGCTACACCTTC | CASSRVDGYGYTF
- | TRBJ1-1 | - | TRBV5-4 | TGTGCCAGCAGCTTGGGAGGGAACACTGAAGCTTTCTTT | CASSLGGNTEAFF
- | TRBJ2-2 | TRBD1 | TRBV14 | TGTGCCAGCAGCCAAGCGACAGGGGCCGGGGAGCTGTTTTTT | CASSQATGAGELFF
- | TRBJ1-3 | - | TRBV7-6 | TGTGCCAGCAGCTTATCGGTGACACTCTCTGGAAACACCATATATTTT | CASSLSVTLSGNTIYF
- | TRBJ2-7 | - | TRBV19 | TGTGCCAGTAGTATAGGTACCGGGGGCTACGAGCAGTACTTC | CASSIGTGGYEQYF
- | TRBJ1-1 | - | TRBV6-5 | TGTGCCAGCAGTTACTCGTGGAGTATGGAGACTGAAGCTTTCTTT | CASSYSWSMETEAFF
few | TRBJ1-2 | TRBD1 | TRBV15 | TGTGCCACCAGCAGGCTGACAGGGGCCTATGGCTACACCTTC | CATSRLTGAYGYTF
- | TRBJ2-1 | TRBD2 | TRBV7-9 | TGTGCCAGCAGCTCATGGACTAGCGATGAGCAGTTCTTC | CASSSWTSDEQFF
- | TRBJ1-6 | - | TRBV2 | TGTGCCAGCAGTGAAGTCCCTAATAATTCACCCCTCCACTTT | CASSEVPNNSPLHF
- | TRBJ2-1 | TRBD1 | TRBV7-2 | TGTGCCAGCAGCTTAGAGGCAACCAGGGGGCTACCTTACAATGAGCAGTTCTTC | CASSLEATRGLPYNEQFF
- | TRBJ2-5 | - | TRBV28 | TGTGCCAGCAGTCGACTGCAAGAGACCCAGTACTTC | CASSRLQETQYF
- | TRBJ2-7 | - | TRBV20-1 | TGCAGTGTCACCGACACCTACGAGCAGTACTTC | CSVTDTYEQYF
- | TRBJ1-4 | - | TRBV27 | TGTGCCAGCAGTCAGCAGGGCGTCAATGAAAAACTGTTTTTT | CASSQQGVNEKLFF
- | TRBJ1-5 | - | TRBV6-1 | TGTGCCAGCAGTGAACACGGGGTAGGGCAGCCCCAGCATTTT | CASSEHGVGQPQHF
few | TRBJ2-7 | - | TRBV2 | TGTGCCAGCAGTGAAGGACAGTTTATCGCCTACGAGCAGTACTTC | CASSEGQFIAYEQYF
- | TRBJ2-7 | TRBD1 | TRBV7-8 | TGTGCCAGCAGCTCAACCGGGACAGGGGGCGAGCAGTACTTC | CASSSTGTGGEQYF
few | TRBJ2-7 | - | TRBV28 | TGTGCCAGCATCCCTATTATTGGCCCAATTGACAACGAGCAGTACTTC | CASIPIIGPIDNEQYF
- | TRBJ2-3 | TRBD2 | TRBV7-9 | TGTTCCAGCAGCTTAATGGCTAGCGGGATCTCAGATACGCAGTATTTT | CSSSLMASGISDTQYF
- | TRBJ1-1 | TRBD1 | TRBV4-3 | TGCGCCAGCAGCCAGGCTGGACAGGGGGAAGAAGCTTTCTTT | CASSQAGQGEEAFF
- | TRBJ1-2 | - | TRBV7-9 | TGTGCCAGCAGCTTAGGGGGGCGACTGGACTATGGCTACACCTTC | CASSLGGRLDYGYTF
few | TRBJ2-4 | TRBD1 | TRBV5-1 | TGCGCCAGCAGCTTGGTTTCTAGACAGGGTAACATTCAGTACTTC | CASSLVSRQGNIQYF
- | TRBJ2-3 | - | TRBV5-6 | TGTGCCAGCAGCTTGGCCCCTCAGGATACGCAGTATTTT | CASSLAPQDTQYF
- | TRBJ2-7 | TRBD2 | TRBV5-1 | TGCGCCAGCAGCTTGATGCGGGAGGGCCACGCGGAGCAGTACTTC | CASSLMREGHAEQYF
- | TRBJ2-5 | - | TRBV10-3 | TGTGCCACCATGAGGACACCAAACCAAGAGACCCAGTACTTC | CATMRTPNQETQYF
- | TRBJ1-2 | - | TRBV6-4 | TGTGCCAGCGGAGTCCGGGACTGCTATGGCTACACCTTC | CASGVRDCYGYTF
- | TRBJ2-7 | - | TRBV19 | TGTGCCAGTAGTATTGGACAGGGAGGGGAGCAGTACTTC | CASSIGQGGEQYF
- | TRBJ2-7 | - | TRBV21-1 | TGTGCCAGCAGCAAATGGGGCGGGAGGAGGAGGGGGGCGGGGTTTTGCTACGAGCAGTACTTC | CASSKWGGRRRGAGFCYEQYF
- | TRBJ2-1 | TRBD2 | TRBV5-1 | TGCGCCAGCGGATCTAGCGGGATCGGAAATGAGCAGTTCTTC | CASGSSGIGNEQFF
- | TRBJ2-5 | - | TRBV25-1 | TGTGCCAGCAGTGAACGACGGGGTAGGCAGTACTTC | CASSERRGRQYF
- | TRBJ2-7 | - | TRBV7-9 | TGTGCCAGCAGCCTAGGCGGGGACAGTCGGTACTTC | CASSLGGDSRYF
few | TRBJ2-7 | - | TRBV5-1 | TGCGCCAGCAGCTTGGATGGAACGGGACTCTACTACGAGCAGTACTTC | CASSLDGTGLYYEQYF
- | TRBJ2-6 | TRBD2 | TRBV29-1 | TGCAGCGTTGAAGAGGGGGGGGCTGGGGCCAACGTCCTGACTTTC | CSVEEGGAGANVLTF
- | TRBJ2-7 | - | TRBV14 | TGTGCCAGCAGCCAAGATTTCCGGGGGAGATACGAGCAGTACTTC | CASSQDFRGRYEQYF
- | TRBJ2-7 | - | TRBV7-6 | TGTGCCAGCAGCTTAGGGGCAGGCTCCTACGAGCAGTACTTC | CASSLGAGSYEQYF
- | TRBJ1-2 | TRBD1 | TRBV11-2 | TGTGCCAGCAGCTCAAGCCTACAGGGGGCCGTCGGCTACACCTTC | CASSSSLQGAVGYTF
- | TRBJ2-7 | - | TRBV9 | TGTGCCAGCAGCGTAGGGTTCGCAGGGTCCTACGAGCAGTACTTC | CASSVGFAGSYEQYF
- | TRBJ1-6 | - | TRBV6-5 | TGTGCCAGCAGTTACAGGAGTTCACCCCTCCACTTT | CASSYRSSPLHF
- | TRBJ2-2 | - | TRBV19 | TGTGCCAGTAGTATTGGTGGCGGGGCGGCCGGGGAGCTGTTTTTT | CASSIGGGAAGELFF
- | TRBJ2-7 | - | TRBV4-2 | TGTGCCAGCAGCCCAGGACGGGGAGTCAGATTGAGGGAGCAGTACTTC | CASSPGRGVRLREQYF
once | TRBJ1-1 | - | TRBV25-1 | TGTGCCAGCAGTGAAGGTGGTAGGGGTAGGGCTGAAGCTTTCTTT | CASSEGGRGRAEAFF
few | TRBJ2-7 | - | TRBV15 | TGTGCCACCAGCAGAGACCTCAGCGTAGGGGGGGTGTACGAGCAGTACTTC | CATSRDLSVGGVYEQYF
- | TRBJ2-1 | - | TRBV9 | TGTGCCAGCAGCGTAGGTGGGAGAGTGACCTACAATGAGCAGTTCTTC | CASSVGGRVTYNEQFF
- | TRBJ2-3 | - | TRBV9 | TGTGCCAGCAGCGTAGCGGGACTCACAGATACGCAGTATTTT | CASSVAGLTDTQYF
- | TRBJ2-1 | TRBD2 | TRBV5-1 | TGCGCCAGCAGCAATAGCGGGAGCTCCTACAATGAGCAGTTCTTC | CASSNSGSSYNEQFF
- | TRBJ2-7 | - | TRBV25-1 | TGTGCCAGCAGTACGAGCTCCTACGAGCAGTACTTC | CASSTSSYEQYF
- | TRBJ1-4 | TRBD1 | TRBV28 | TGTGCCACCCTAGGACAGGGCAGAGAAAAACTGTTTTTT | CATLGQGREKLFF
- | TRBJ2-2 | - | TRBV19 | TGTGCCAGTTACAGCTCCGGGGAGCTGTTTTTT | CASYSSGELFF